These 9 T cell receptor beta chains originate from one sample sequenced in a study of blood T cell repertoires in COVID-19. The data were produced by immunoSEQ multiplex PCR, yet TCRdb's version contains in-frame clones alone and is incomplete. There are 290,000 or so clones in the sample; more than 75% occur only once, and less than 3% lies in the top ten. The source material was PBMCs or T cells enriched from blood (not recorded which). Receptors were obtained from a woman between 18 and 29 years old who had recovered from COVID-19.

The rearrangement joins TRBV5-1 to TRBJ1-5, with D unclear. The V gene's germline CDR1 is SGHRS and CDR2 YFSETQ. The ends were cut back, 0 bases at V and 0 bases at J, with 7 bases in the middle. The CDR3 length is 15 residues. CDR3 protein: CASSLVDSSNQPQHF. The CDR3 nucleotides are TGCGCCAGCAGCTTGGTAGATTCTAGCAATCAGCCCCAGCATTTT.

The chain is built from TRBV4-1 and TRBJ1-4, with 10 bases lining up with TRBD1. Trimming took 4 bases from V and 8 from J; bases not matched to a gene: 7. The CDR3 runs 15 residues. Per germline, CDR1 MGHRA and CDR2 YSYEKL. The CDR3 DNA is TGCGCCAGCAGCCTGGACGGGACAGGGGCAGAAAAACTGTTTTTT. Translated, it gives CASSLDGTGAEKLFF.

The chain has TRBV3-1 (or the pseudogene TRBV3-2) and TRBJ2-1; possible D gene TRBD2, 5 bases. V was cut by 1 base and J by 2 bases, with 12 bases left in between. The CDR3 is made up of 16 amino acids. Germline lookup yields CDR1 LGHDT and CDR2 YNNKEL (reference sequence). The CDR3 region is CASSQGGSAAYNEQFF. The DNA of the CDR3 is TGTGCCAGCAGCCAAGGGGGTAGCGCCGCCTACAATGAGCAGTTCTTC.

The chain has TRBV27 and TRBJ1-1; D not certain. Germline CDR1 is MNHEY and CDR2 is SMNVEV (reference sequence). The CDR3 covers 12 residues. V dropped 2 bases and J dropped 2 bases, with 3 bases sitting between them. CDR3: CASSLVNTEAFF. CDR3 DNA sequence: TGTGCCAGCAGTTTAGTAAACACTGAAGCTTTCTTT.

The DNA of the CDR3 is TGTGCCAGCAGCGTATCGGGTAGCGGGGCAGATACGCAGTATTTT. This codes for CASSVSGSGADTQYF. This chain connects TRBV9 to TRBJ2-3; 8 bases map to TRBD2. The length of the CDR3 is 15 residues. Per the germline V gene, CDR1 is SGDLS and CDR2 is YYNGEE. V was clipped by 1 base and J by 4 bases; unmatched bases: 5.

About this clone itself: The junction does not match germline at one end; this may be a read error. This sequence joins TRBV6-5 and TRBJ1-2, with 7 bases matching TRBD1. This CDR3 is 15 amino acids long. CDR1 is MNHEY and CDR2 is SVGAGI in the germline V gene. The CDR3 DNA reads as TGTGCCAGCAGTCCCCAGGGGGGTCCAACCTATCGCTACACCTTC. Protein product: CASSPQGGPTYRYTF.

This CDR3 is CASRPVSDTQYF. DNA for the CDR3: TGTGCCAGCAGACCAGTTTCCGATACGCAGTATTTT. The rearrangement joins TRBV12-3 or TRBV12-4 to TRBJ2-3; D not resolved. V was shortened by 6 bases and J by 6 bases, with 10 bases between the two germline ends. This CDR3 spans 12 amino acids.

V gene TRBV7-8 combines with J gene TRBJ1-5; unclear D gene. CDR1 and CDR2 from the germline V gene are SGHVS and FQNEAQ. This CDR3 has 13 residues. Trimming removed 8 bases from V and 5 bases from J, with 13 bases in between. CDR3 nucleotides: TGTGCCAGCGGCTACGGCGGGGATCAGCCCCAGCATTTT. The encoded protein is CASGYGGDQPQHF.

The chain employs TRBV3-1 (or the pseudogene TRBV3-2) and TRBJ2-1; D uncertain. Germline values: CDR1 LGHDT, CDR2 YNNKEL (reference sequence). The CDR3 totals 15 residues. The V end lost 3 bases, the J end lost 7 bases, and 16 bases lay between the germline ends. The CDR3 coding sequence is TGTGCCAGCAGCCATTCTCAGACTGCCAAGAATGAGCAGTTCTTC. Translation gives CASSHSQTAKNEQFF.